This T cell receptor (beta chain) appears in the sequencing data of a study of T and B cells in COVID-19 patients. Overall study results and limits: Patients with COVID-19 reportedly showed strongly skewed T cell receptor beta variable and joining gene usage.

The CDR3 has 13 amino acids. Germline V gene sequence: CDR1 MNHEY, CDR2 SVGAGI. Trimming left V 6 bases short and J 0 bases short, with 8 bases between. This clonotype was seen at least ten times. Its cognate antigen is unknown. Multiplex PCR with BIOMED2 TRB-A/B primer pools amplified TRB rearrangements. TCRdb fed the multiplex PCR reads into MiXCR, producing one record per CDR3 protein. This table holds 20,000 to 25,000 distinct CDR3 sequences, over 25% found once. From blood, about 250-550 ng of genomic DNA served as TRB template. The V gene is TRBV6-5, the J gene TRBJ1-1; D unresolved. The clonotype originates from a human donor who had recovered from COVID-19. Sequenced input: blood. CDR3 DNA sequence: TGTGCCAGCAGACTCGGACTGAACACTGAAGCTTTCTTT. Its protein product is CASRLGLNTEAFF.